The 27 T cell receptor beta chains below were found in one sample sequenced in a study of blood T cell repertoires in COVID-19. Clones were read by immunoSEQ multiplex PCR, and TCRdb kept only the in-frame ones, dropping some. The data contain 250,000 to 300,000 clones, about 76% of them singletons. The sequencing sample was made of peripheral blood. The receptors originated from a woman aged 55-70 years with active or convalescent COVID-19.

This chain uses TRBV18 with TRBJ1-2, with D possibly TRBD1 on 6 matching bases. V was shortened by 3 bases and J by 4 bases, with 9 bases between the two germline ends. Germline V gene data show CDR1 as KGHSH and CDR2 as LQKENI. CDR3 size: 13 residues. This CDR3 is CASSPDSAYGYTF. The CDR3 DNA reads TGTGCCAGCTCACCGGACAGCGCCTATGGCTACACCTTC.

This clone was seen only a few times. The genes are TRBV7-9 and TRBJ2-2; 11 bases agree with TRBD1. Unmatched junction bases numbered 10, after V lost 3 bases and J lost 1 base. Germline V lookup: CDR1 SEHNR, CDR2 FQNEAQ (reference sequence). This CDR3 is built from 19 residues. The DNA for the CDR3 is TGTGCCAGCAGCTTTCCCCAGGGGGACAGGGGGAAGAACACCGGGGAGCTGTTTTTT. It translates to CASSFPQGDRGKNTGELFF.

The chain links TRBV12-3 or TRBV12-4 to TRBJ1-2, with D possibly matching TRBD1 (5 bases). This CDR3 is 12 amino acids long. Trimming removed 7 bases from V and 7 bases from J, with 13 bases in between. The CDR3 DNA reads TGTGCCAGCACCTCCGACAGCCGTGGCTACACCTTC. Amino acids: CASTSDSRGYTF.

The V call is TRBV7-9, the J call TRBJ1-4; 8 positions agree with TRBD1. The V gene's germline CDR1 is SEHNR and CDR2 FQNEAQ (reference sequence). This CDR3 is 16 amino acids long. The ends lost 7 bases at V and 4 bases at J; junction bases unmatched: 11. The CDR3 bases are TGTGCCAGCAAAAGGACAGGGTCGACCAATAATGAAAAACTGTTTTTT. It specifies CASKRTGSTNNEKLFF. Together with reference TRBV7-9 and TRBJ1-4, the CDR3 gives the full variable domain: DTGVSQNPRHKITKRGQNVTFRCDPISEHNRLYWYRQTLGQGPEFLTYFQNEAQLEKSRLLSDRFSAERPKGSFSTLEIQRTEQGDSAMYLCASKRTGSTNNEKLFFGSGTQLSVL.

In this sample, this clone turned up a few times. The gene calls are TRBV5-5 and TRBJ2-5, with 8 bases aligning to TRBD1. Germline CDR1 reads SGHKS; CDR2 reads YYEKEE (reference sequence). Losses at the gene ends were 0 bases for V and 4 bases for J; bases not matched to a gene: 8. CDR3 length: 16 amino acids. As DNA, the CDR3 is TGTGCCAGCAGCTTGGGGGGCCAGGGGGCGGGAGAGACCCAGTACTTC. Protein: CASSLGGQGAGETQYF.

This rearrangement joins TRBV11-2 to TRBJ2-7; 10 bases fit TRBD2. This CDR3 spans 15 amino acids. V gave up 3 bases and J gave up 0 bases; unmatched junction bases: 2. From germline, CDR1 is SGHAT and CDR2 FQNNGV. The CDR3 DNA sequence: TGTGCCAGCAGCTTGGTAGCGGGGGGCTCCTACGAGCAGTACTTC. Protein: CASSLVAGGSYEQYF.

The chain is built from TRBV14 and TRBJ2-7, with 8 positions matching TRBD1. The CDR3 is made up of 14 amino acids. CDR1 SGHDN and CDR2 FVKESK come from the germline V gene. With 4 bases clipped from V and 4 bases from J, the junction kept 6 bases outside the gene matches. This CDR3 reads CASSPIQGEYEQYF. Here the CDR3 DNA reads TGTGCCAGCAGCCCTATACAGGGGGAGTACGAGCAGTACTTC.

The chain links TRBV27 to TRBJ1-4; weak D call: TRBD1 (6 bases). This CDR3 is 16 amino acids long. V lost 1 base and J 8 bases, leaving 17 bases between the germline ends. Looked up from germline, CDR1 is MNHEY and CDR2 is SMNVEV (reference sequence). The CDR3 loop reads CASSLFAQGPREKLFF. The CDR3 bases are TGTGCCAGCAGTTTATTTGCCCAGGGGCCTAGAGAAAAACTGTTTTTT.

The CDR3 here is CASSPGQGYYGYTF. In DNA form, the CDR3 reads TGTGCCAGCAGCCCGGGACAGGGGTACTATGGCTACACCTTC. V usage is TRBV9 and J usage is TRBJ1-2; 10 nucleotides agree with TRBD1. V lost 4 bases and J lost 3; bases outside the gene matches: 3. The CDR3 is 14 residues long. The germline V gene encodes CDR1 SGDLS and CDR2 YYNGEE.

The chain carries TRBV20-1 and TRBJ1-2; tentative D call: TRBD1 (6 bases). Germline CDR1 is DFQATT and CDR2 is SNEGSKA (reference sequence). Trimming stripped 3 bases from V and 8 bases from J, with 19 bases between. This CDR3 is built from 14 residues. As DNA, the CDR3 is TGCAGTGCTAGTGAGGGGGGGCCGTCTTCGGGCTACACCTTC. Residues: CSASEGGPSSGYTF.

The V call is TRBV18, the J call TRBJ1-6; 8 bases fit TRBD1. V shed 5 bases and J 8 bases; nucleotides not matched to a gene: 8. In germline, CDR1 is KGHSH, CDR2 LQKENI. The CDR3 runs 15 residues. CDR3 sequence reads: CASSGDRGVYSPLHF. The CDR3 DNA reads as TGTGCCAGCTCAGGCGACAGGGGTGTTTATTCACCCCTCCACTTT.

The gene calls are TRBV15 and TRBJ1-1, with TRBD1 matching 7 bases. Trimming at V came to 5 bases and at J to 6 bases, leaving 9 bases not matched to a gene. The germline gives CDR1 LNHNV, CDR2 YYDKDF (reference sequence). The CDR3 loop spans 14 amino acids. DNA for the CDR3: TGTGCCACCAGCCGCTCAAGACAGGGCGCTGAAGCTTTCTTT. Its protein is CATSRSRQGAEAFF.

CDR3 coding DNA: TGTGCCAGCAGCTTAATCCCAGGGGGCGGCACTGAAGCTTTCTTT. This gives the protein CASSLIPGGGTEAFF. The chain uses TRBV7-3 and TRBJ1-1; 8 nucleotides line up with TRBD1. Per germline, CDR1 SGHTA and CDR2 FQGTGA. This CDR3 comprises 15 residues. J gave up 4 bases and V 1 base, and 5 bases lay outside the gene matches.

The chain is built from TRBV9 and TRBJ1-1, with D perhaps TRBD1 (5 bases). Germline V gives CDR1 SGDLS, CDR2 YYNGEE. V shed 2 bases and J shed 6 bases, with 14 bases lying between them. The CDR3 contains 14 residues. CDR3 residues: CASSVAYGGAEAFF. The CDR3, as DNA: TGTGCCAGCAGCGTGGCCTATGGGGGGGCTGAAGCTTTCTTT.

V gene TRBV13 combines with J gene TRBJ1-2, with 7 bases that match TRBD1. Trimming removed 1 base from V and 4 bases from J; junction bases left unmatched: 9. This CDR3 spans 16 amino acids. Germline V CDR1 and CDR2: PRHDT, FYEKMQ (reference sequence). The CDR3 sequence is CASSLARGRGGYGYTF. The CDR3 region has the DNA TGTGCCAGCAGCTTAGCAAGGGGGCGCGGAGGCTATGGCTACACCTTC.

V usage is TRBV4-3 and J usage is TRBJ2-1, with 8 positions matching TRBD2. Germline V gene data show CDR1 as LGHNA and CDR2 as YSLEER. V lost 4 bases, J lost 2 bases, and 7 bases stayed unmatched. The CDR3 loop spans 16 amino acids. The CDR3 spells CASSPRTSSPYNEQFF. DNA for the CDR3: TGCGCCAGCAGCCCCCGGACTAGCTCCCCCTACAATGAGCAGTTCTTC.

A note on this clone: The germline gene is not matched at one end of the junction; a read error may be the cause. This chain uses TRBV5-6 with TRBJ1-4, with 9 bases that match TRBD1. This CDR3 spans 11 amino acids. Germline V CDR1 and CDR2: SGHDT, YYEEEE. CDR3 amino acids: CGDRAGEKLFF. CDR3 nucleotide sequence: TGCGGGGACAGGGCTGGGGAAAAACTGTTTTTT.

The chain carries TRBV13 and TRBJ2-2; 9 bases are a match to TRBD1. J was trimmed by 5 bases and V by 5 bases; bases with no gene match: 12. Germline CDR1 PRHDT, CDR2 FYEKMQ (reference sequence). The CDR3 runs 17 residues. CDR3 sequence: CASSLTTDRGGTGELFF. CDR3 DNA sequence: TGTGCCAGCAGCCTCACAACCGACAGGGGGGGAACCGGGGAGCTGTTTTTT.

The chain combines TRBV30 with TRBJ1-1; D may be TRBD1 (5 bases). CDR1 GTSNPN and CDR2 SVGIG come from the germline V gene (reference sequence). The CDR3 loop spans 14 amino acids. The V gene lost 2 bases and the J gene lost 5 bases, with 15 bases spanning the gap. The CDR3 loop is CAWSFGGSVTEAFF. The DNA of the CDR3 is TGTGCCTGGAGTTTTGGGGGGAGTGTAACTGAAGCTTTCTTT. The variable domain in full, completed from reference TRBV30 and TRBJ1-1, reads SQTIHQWPATLVQPVGSPLSLECTVEGTSNPNLYWYRQAAGRGLQLLFYSVGIGQISSEVPQNLSASRPQDRQFILSSKKLLLSDSGFYLCAWSFGGSVTEAFFGQGTRLTVV.

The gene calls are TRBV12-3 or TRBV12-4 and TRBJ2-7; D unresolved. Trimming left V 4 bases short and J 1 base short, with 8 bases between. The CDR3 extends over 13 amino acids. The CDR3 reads CASSSLTSYEQYF. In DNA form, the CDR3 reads TGTGCCAGCAGTTCCCTGACTTCCTACGAGCAGTACTTC.

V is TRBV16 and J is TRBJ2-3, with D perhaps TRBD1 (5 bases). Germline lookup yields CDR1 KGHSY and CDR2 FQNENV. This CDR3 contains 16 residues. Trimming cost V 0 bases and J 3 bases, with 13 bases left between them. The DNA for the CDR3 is TGTGCCAGCAGCCAATCGGGGCAGGGTGCAACAGATACGCAGTATTTT. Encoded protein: CASSQSGQGATDTQYF.

The chain's CDR3 is CASSFPIQGGQETQYF. The CDR3 coding sequence is TGCGCCAGCAGCTTTCCGATACAGGGTGGGCAAGAGACCCAGTACTTC. The chain recombines TRBV5-1 with TRBJ2-5; the D gene is possibly TRBD1 (6 bases). Trimming pared 2 bases from V and 2 bases from J, leaving 16 bases between. CDR1 SGHRS and CDR2 YFSETQ come from the germline V gene. The CDR3 is 16 amino acids.

The CDR3 coding sequence is TGTGCTAGTGGTCCAGGTCTAGGACAGGAAAATGAAAAACTGTTTTTT. It is translated as CASGPGLGQENEKLFF. The J gene is TRBJ1-4, the V gene TRBV12-5; 7 positions match TRBD1. The germline V gene has CDR1 LGHNT and CDR2 FRNRAP. V trimming: 5 bases; J trimming: 5 bases; junction bases outside the gene matches: 11. This CDR3 comprises 16 residues.

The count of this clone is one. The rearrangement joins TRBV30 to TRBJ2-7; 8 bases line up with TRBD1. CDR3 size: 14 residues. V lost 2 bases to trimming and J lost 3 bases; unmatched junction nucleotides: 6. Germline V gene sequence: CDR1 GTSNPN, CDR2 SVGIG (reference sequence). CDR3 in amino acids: CAWSFRQGRYEQYF. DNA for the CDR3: TGTGCCTGGAGTTTCCGACAGGGGCGCTACGAGCAGTACTTC.

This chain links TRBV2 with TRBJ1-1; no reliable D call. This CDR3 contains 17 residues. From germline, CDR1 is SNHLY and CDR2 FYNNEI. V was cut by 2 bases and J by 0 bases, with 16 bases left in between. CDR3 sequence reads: CASSERGGPHMNTEAFF. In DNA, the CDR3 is TGTGCCAGCAGTGAACGGGGAGGCCCTCACATGAACACTGAAGCTTTCTTT.

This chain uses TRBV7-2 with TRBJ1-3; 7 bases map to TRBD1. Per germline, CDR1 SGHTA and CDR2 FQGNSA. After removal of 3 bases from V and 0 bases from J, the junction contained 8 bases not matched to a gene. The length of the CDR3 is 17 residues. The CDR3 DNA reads TGTGCCAGCAGCTTGCGGACAGGTTACTACTCTGGAAACACCATATATTTT. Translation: CASSLRTGYYSGNTIYF.

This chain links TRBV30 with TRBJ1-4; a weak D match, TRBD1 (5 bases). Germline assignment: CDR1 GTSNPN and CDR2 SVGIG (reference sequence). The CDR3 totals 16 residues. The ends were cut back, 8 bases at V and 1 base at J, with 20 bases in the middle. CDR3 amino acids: CAPTFRGQGTNEKLFF. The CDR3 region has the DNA TGTGCCCCCACTTTTCGCGGTCAGGGAACTAATGAAAAACTGTTTTTT. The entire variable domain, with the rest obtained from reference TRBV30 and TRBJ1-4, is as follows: SQTIHQWPATLVQPVGSPLSLECTVEGTSNPNLYWYRQAAGRGLQLLFYSVGIGQISSEVPQNLSASRPQDRQFILSSKKLLLSDSGFYLCAPTFRGQGTNEKLFFGSGTQLSVL.